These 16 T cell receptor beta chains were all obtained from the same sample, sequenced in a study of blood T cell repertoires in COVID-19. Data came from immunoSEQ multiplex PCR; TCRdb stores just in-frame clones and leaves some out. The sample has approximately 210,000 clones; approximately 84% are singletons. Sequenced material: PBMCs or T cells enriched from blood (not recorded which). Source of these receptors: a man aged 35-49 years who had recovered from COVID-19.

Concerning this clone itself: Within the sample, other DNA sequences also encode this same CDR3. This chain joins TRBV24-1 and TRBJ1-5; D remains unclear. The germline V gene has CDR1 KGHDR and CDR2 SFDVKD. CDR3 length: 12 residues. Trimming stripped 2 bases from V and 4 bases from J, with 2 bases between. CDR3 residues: CATSDSNQPQHF. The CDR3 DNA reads TGTGCCACCAGTGATTCTAATCAGCCCCAGCATTTT.

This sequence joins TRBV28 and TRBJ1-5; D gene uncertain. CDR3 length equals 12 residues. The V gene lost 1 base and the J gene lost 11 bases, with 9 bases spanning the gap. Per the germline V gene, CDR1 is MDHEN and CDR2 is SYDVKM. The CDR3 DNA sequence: TGTGCCAGCAGTTTATTTCCCTCGGCCCAGCATTTT. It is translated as CASSLFPSAQHF.

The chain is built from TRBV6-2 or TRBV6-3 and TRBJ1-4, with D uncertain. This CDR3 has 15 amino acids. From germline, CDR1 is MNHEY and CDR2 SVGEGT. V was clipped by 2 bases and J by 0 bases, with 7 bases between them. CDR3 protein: CASSYGGPTNEKLFF. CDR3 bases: TGTGCCAGCAGTTACGGAGGTCCAACTAATGAAAAACTGTTTTTT.

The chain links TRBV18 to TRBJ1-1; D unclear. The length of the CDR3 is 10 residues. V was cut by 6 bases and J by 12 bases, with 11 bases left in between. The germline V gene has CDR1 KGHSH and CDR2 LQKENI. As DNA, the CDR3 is TGTGCCAGCTCCGAAAGAGAGACTTTCTTT. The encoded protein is CASSERETFF.

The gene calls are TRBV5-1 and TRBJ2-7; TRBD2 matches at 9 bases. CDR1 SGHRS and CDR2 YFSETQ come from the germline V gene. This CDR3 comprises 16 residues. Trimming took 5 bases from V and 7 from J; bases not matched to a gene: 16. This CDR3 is CASSPRRLAGDGEQYF. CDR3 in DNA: TGCGCCAGCAGTCCCCGACGATTAGCGGGAGATGGAGAGCAGTACTTC. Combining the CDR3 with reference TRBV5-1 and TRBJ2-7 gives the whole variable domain KAGVTQTPRYLIKTRGQQVTLSCSPISGHRSVSWYQQTPGQGLQFLFEYFSETQRNKGNFPGRFSGRQFSNSRSEMNVSTLELGDSALYLCASSPRRLAGDGEQYFGPGTRLTVT.

As DNA, the CDR3 is TGCGCCAGCAGCCCGTCTCCTTTCCTAGCGGGAGGGGGGAATGAGCAGTTCTTC. Translating it yields CASSPSPFLAGGGNEQFF. The chain employs TRBV5-1 and TRBJ2-1; 12 nucleotides agree with TRBD2. Trimming took 4 bases from V and 7 from J; bases not matched to a gene: 15. This CDR3 contains 18 residues. Germline V gene sequence: CDR1 SGHRS, CDR2 YFSETQ.

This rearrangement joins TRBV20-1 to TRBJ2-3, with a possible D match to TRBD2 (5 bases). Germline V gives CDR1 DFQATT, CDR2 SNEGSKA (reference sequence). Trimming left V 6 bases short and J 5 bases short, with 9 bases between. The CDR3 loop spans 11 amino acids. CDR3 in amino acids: CSARLKDTQYF. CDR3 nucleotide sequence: TGCAGTGCGAGACTAAAAGATACGCAGTATTTT.

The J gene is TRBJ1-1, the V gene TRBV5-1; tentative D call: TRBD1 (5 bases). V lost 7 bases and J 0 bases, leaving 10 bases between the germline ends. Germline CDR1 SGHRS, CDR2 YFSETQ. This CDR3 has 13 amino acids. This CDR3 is CASSSGVNTEAFF. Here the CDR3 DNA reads TGCGCCAGCTCTTCGGGGGTGAACACTGAAGCTTTCTTT.

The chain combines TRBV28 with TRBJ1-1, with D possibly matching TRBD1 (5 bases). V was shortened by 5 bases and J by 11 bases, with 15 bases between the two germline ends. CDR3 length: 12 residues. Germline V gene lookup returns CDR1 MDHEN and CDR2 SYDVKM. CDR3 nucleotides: TGTGCCAGCAGTCGCGCAGGGTATCTGGCTTTCTTT. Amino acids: CASSRAGYLAFF.

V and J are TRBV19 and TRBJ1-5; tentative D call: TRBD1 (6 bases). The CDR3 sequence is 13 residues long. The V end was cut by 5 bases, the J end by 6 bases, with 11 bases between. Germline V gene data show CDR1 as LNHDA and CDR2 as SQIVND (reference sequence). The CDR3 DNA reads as TGTGCCAGTAGTGGACAGAGTGTTCAGCCCCAGCATTTT. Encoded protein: CASSGQSVQPQHF.

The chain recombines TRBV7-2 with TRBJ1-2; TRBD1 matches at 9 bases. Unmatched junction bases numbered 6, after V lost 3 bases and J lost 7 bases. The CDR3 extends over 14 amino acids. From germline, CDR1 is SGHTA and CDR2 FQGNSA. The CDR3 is CASSLDRGMGGYTF. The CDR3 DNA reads TGTGCCAGCAGCTTGGACAGGGGAATGGGTGGCTACACCTTC. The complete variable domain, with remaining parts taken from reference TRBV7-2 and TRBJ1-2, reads GAGVSQSPSNKVTEKGKDVELRCDPISGHTALYWYRQSLGQGLEFLIYFQGNSAPDKSGLPSDRFSAERTGGSVSTLTIQRTQQEDSAVYLCASSLDRGMGGYTFGSGTRLTVV.

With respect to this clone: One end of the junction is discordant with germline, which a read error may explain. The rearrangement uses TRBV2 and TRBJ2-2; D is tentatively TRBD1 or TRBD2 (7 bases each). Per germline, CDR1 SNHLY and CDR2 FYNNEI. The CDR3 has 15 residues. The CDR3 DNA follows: TGTGCCCGCAGGGGGGGGAGCGGGAACACCGGGGAGCTGTTTTTT. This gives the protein CARRGGSGNTGELFF. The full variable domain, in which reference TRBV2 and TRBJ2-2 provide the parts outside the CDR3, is EPEVTQTPSHQVTQMGQEVILRCVPISNHLYFYWYRQILGQKVEFLVSFYNNEISEKSEIFDDQFSVERPDGSNFTLKIRSTKLEDSAMYFCARRGGSGNTGELFFGEGSRLTVL.

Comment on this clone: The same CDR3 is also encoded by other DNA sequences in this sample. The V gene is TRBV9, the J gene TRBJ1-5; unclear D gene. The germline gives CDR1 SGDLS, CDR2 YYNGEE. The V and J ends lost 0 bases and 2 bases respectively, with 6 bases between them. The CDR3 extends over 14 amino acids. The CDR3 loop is CASSVGGGNQPQHF. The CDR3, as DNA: TGTGCCAGCAGCGTAGGGGGAGGCAATCAGCCCCAGCATTTT.

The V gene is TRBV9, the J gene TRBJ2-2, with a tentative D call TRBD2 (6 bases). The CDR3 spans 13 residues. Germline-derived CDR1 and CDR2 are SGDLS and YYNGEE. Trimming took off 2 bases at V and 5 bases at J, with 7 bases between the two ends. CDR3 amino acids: CASSVSGTGELFF. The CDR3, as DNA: TGTGCCAGCAGCGTGAGCGGGACCGGGGAGCTGTTTTTT. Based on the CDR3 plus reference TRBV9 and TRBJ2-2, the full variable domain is DSGVTQTPKHLITATGQRVTLRCSPRSGDLSVYWYQQSLDQGLQFLIQYYNGEERAKGNILERFSAQQFPDLHSELNLSSLELGDSALYFCASSVSGTGELFFGEGSRLTVL.

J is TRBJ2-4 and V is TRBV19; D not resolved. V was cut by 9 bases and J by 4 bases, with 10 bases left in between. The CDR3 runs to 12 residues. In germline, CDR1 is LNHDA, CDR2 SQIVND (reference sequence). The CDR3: CASTQEKNIQYF. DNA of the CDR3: TGTGCCAGCACACAAGAAAAAAACATTCAGTACTTC.

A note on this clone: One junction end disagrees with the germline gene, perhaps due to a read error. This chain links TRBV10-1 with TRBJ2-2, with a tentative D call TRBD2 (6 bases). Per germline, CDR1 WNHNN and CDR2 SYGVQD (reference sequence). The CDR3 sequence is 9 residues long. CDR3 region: CASRSGAVF. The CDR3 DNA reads TGCGCCAGCCGGTCGGGAGCTGTTTTT.